One sample yielded the 15 T cell receptor beta chains listed below, sequenced in a study of graft-versus-host responses after intestinal transplantation (dated by TCRdb to the early 2020s). The time point label corresponds to: cells obtained before transplantation from donor or recipient. What these receptors recognize is not known. Receptor amplification or capture employed the immunoSEQ multiplex PCR assay. TCRdb's version of the immuneACCESS table is confined to in-frame rearrangements and falls short of the full clone set. An unresolved V gene accounts for under half of the shortfall where checked; the remainder is of unknown origin. The sample data list 90,000 to 95,000 clones, and about 91% of these were observed just once. Of the sample, over 0.4% is held by the ten largest clones. The sample here was unstimulated CD8+ T cells sorted from spleen or lymph node cells, taken before intestinal transplant. These receptors originate from a human donor who received an intestinal transplant.

The chain combines TRBV30 with TRBJ1-4; TRBD1 might be the D (6 bases). V was trimmed by 2 bases and J by 5 bases, leaving 12 bases between them. The CDR3 length is 14 residues. Looked up from germline, CDR1 is GTSNPN and CDR2 is SVGIG (reference sequence). The CDR3 spells CAWSQGRGNEKLFF. DNA of the CDR3: TGTGCCTGGAGTCAGGGCAGGGGAAATGAAAAACTGTTTTTT.

This clone has just one count. Written as DNA, the CDR3 is TGTGCCAGCAGTCCAATCGCGGGGGGCTTCTTAGAGCAGTACTTC. Its protein product is CASSPIAGGFLEQYF. This chain links TRBV6-1 with TRBJ2-7; TRBD2 matches 8 bases. CDR3 length equals 15 residues. The V gene's germline CDR1 is MNHNS and CDR2 SASEGT. V lost 5 bases, J lost 7 bases, and 13 bases stayed unmatched.

The genes are TRBV6-1 and TRBJ2-7; 7 nucleotides agree with TRBD1. Germline CDR1 is MNHNS and CDR2 is SASEGT. This CDR3 has 15 amino acids. The J segment lost 0 bases and the V segment lost 5 bases, leaving 7 bases of the junction unmatched. Written as DNA, the CDR3 is TGTGCCAGCAGTCCGACAGGGACAAGCTCCTACGAGCAGTACTTC. Translated, it gives CASSPTGTSSYEQYF.

The genes are TRBV6-5 and TRBJ2-1; D is unclear. Trimming took 6 bases from V and 4 from J, leaving 16 bases between them. The germline gives CDR1 MNHEY, CDR2 SVGAGI. The CDR3 consists of 15 residues. As DNA, the CDR3 is TGTGCCAGCAGACCTCTCCCTAGAGATTACAATGAGCAGTTCTTC. It translates to CASRPLPRDYNEQFF.

The chain employs TRBV18 and TRBJ1-1, with 7 bases aligning to TRBD1. The CDR3 is 19 residues long. V lost 2 bases and J lost 7; bases outside the gene matches: 22. Germline CDR1 is KGHSH and CDR2 is LQKENI. In DNA, the CDR3 is TGTGCCAGCTCACCAGATGCCCCCCGACAGGGACTTCGGTGGGGTGAAGCTTTCTTT. Residues: CASSPDAPRQGLRWGEAFF.

This chain uses TRBV25-1 with TRBJ1-3; the D is unclear. This CDR3 comprises 12 residues. Trimming stripped 3 bases from V and 8 bases from J, with 8 bases between. Germline CDR1 reads MGHDK; CDR2 reads SYGVNS. CDR3 sequence: CASSDSVYTIYF. In nucleotides, the CDR3 is TGTGCCAGCAGTGATTCGGTATACACCATATATTTT.

This chain links TRBV9 with TRBJ2-5; D possibly corresponds to TRBD2 (7 bases). Trimming shortened V by 0 bases and J by 4 bases, and 13 bases separated the two germline ends. The CDR3 is 15 residues long. Per the germline V gene, CDR1 is SGDLS and CDR2 is YYNGEE. The CDR3 DNA sequence: TGTGCCAGCAGCGTAGGCCAGGGAGGGGGAGAGACCCAGTACTTC. This gives the protein CASSVGQGGGETQYF.

The chain is built from TRBV7-2 and TRBJ2-7; TRBD2 agrees at 7 bases. This CDR3 has 14 amino acids. V lost 2 bases, J lost 2 bases, and 3 bases stayed unmatched. Germline V lookup: CDR1 SGHTA, CDR2 FQGNSA. The CDR3 region is CASSLWDYPYEQYF. The CDR3 DNA reads as TGTGCCAGCAGCTTATGGGACTACCCCTACGAGCAGTACTTC.

The chain uses TRBV5-6 and TRBJ2-7; TRBD1 aligns across 8 bases. The CDR3 has 14 residues. V trimming: 5 bases; J trimming: 3 bases; junction bases outside the gene matches: 7. From germline, CDR1 is SGHDT and CDR2 YYEEEE. The CDR3 bases are TGTGCCAGCAGACGGACAGGGCCCCGCTACGAGCAGTACTTC. This sequence encodes CASRRTGPRYEQYF.

The chain links TRBV10-2 to TRBJ2-5, with 10 bases fitting TRBD1. Germline values: CDR1 WSHSY, CDR2 SAAADI. The J segment lost 4 bases and the V segment lost 4 bases, leaving 6 bases of the junction unmatched. CDR3 length: 15 amino acids. CDR3 loop: CASSAPTGGVETQYF. The CDR3 nucleotides read TGCGCCAGCAGTGCCCCGACAGGGGGCGTAGAGACCCAGTACTTC.

The chain couples TRBV6-5 to TRBJ1-1, with D perhaps matching TRBD1 (6 bases). Germline-derived CDR1 and CDR2 are MNHEY and SVGAGI. CDR3 size: 12 residues. V dropped 2 bases and J dropped 8 bases, with 9 bases sitting between them. CDR3 protein: CASSYGGAEAFF. CDR3 in DNA: TGTGCCAGCAGTTACGGGGGCGCGGAAGCTTTCTTT.

A single count supports this clone. The CDR3 is CASSPRGLDTQYF. CDR3 sequence (DNA): TGTGCCAGTAGTCCTAGGGGGTTAGATACGCAGTATTTT. This chain links TRBV19 with TRBJ2-3; D perhaps matches TRBD1 (6 bases). The germline V gene encodes CDR1 LNHDA and CDR2 SQIVND (reference sequence). The V end was cut by 5 bases, the J end by 5 bases, with 11 bases between. This CDR3 contains 13 residues. Together with reference TRBV19 and TRBJ2-3, the CDR3 gives the full variable domain: DGGITQSPKYLFRKEGQNVTLSCEQNLNHDAMYWYRQDPGQGLRLIYYSQIVNDFQKGDIAEGYSVSREKKESFPLTVTSAQKNPTAFYLCASSPRGLDTQYFGPGTRLTVL.

This clone was detected only once. V gene TRBV5-1 combines with J gene TRBJ1-1, with TRBD1 matching 8 bases. V lost 4 bases to trimming and J lost 4 bases; unmatched junction nucleotides: 6. Germline V gene lookup returns CDR1 SGHRS and CDR2 YFSETQ. The CDR3 covers 14 residues. CDR3 in DNA: TGCGCCAGCAGCAGGGACAGGCTGGGCACTGAAGCTTTCTTT. Translated: CASSRDRLGTEAFF.

J is TRBJ2-7 and V is TRBV30, with D unresolved. Per germline, CDR1 GTSNPN and CDR2 SVGIG (reference sequence). Trimming left V 1 base short and J 5 bases short, with 6 bases between. The CDR3 consists of 11 residues. Here the CDR3 DNA reads TGTGCCTGGAGTGCGGTAAACGAGCAGTACTTC. Its protein product is CAWSAVNEQYF.

The CDR3 coding sequence is TGTGCCAGCAGTTTCGACGGACAGGGCATAGGGAACTATGGCTACACCTTC. Translated: CASSFDGQGIGNYGYTF. V and J are TRBV27 and TRBJ1-2; 8 bases match TRBD1. CDR1 is MNHEY and CDR2 is SMNVEV in the germline V gene (reference sequence). The length of the CDR3 is 17 residues. Trimming at V came to 3 bases and at J to 2 bases, leaving 11 bases not matched to a gene.